This TCR beta chain was documented in a study of CD8+CD57+ T cells in acquired aplastic anemia. Study background: 3 to 4 ug was the average amount of DNA from sorted CD4+ and CD8+ cells.

An expansion of CD8+CD57+ cells by flow cytometry had been shown in patients chosen for sequencing. Patients, without exception, had severe acquired aplastic anemia. This clonotype was seen ten or more times. Its specificity is not known. CDR3 and TCR beta VDJ profiling relied on genomic DNA as the template. TCRdb re-analysed the reads in MiXCR, keeping a single row per CDR3 protein. The sample records around 430,000 distinct CDR3 sequences, over 25% being singletons. Overall study findings and caveats: The number of CD8+ CDR3 sequences shared by patients and controls was twenty-nine.

CDR3 length: 15 amino acids. Per germline, CDR1 SGHTA and CDR2 FQGTGA. With 2 bases removed from V and 2 bases from J, the gap between germline ends came to 11 bases. This clonotype was obtained from a human donor with aplastic anemia. The sample comprised sorted CD4+, CD8+, or CD8+CD57+ T cells (not recorded which) from PBMCs. The chain employs TRBV7-3 and TRBJ2-3; D perhaps matches TRBD2 (6 bases). The CDR3 DNA reads as TGTGCCAGCAGCTTACGTAGCGGTTCCACAGATACGCAGTATTTT. Translated: CASSLRSGSTDTQYF.